This T cell receptor beta chain stems from a study of blood T cells in healthy people across ages. Trimming removed 3 bases from V and 0 bases from J, with 11 bases in between. The CDR3 sequence is 16 residues long. The V gene's germline CDR1 is MGHRA and CDR2 YSYEKL. The second PCR ran about 6 to 12 cycles with a sample-barcoded 5' primer and J-beta primers. Each CDR3 protein gets one entry after TCRdb re-called the 5' RACE reads with MiXCR. The data contain 1.6 million or so distinct CDR3 sequences, around 35% of them singletons. There are a few counts of this clonotype. The V and J genes are TRBV4-1 and TRBJ1-4; D not resolved. This receptor was obtained from a woman aged 25 to 39 in good health. The sequenced material came from blood. DNA of the CDR3: TGCGCCAGCAGCCAGCGCGGGCGAACAACTAATGAAAAACTGTTTTTT. Its protein product is CASSQRGRTTNEKLFF.